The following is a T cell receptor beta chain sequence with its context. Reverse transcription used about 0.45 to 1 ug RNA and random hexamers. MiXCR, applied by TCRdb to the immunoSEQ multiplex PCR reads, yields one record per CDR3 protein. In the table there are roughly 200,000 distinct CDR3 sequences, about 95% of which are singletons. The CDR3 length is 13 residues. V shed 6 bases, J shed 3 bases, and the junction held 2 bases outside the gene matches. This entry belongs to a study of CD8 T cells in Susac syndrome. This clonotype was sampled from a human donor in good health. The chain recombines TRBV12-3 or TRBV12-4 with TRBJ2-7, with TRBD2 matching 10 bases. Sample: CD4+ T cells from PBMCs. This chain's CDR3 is CASRIAGGYEQYF. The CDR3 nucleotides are TGTGCCAGCAGAATAGCGGGAGGCTACGAGCAGTACTTC.